Here is one T cell receptor beta chain with its context. Antigen specificity is unknown. The CDR3 runs 17 residues. Unmatched junction bases numbered 9, after V lost 4 bases and J lost 3 bases. Germline lookup yields CDR1 KGHSH and CDR2 LQKENI. This sample is drawn from a study of T cells after yellow fever vaccination. Study details: Fractions low in cell number were prepared with SMART-Seq v4 Ultra Low Input. Study-level points and caveats: Detected again after the booster were most primary-vaccination clones, at 96% CD4 and 88% CD8. Although most clonotypes did not, a small share appeared in both CD4 and CD8 compartments.

Generation of TCR cDNA used 5'RACE template switching (which added a universal primer site and UMIs). TCRdb called the 5' RACE reads again in MiXCR, with one record for every CDR3 protein. The sample shows 450,000 to 550,000 distinct CDR3 sequences, roughly a fifth of them seen only once. This sequence was found in a man aged 18-30 years who received the YFV17D yellow fever vaccine. Here the sequenced sample was PBMCs, taken 21 days after the first yellow fever vaccination. The chain combines TRBV18 with TRBJ2-5, with 12 bases that match TRBD2. Here the CDR3 DNA reads TGTGCCAGCTCACTAATGACTAGCGGGGGATCGGAAGAGACCCAGTACTTC. Translated, it gives CASSLMTSGGSEETQYF.